This T cell receptor beta chain was recorded in a study of T cells in localized non-small cell lung cancer. Study observations and caveats: The greatest T cell clonality was found in uninvolved adjacent lung (higher than in tumor).

Libraries were prepared by immunoSEQ multiplex PCR; TCRdb keeps only in-frame clonotypes and omits some of them. The sample has roughly 35,000 clones, around 92% seen once; the top ten hold less than 2.5%. V was pared by 10 bases and J by 2 bases, with 9 bases of the junction left unmatched. CDR1 and CDR2 (germline): ENHRY, SYGVKD. The CDR3 covers 14 residues. About this clone: Its target is unknown.

The receptor was derived from a female donor older than 55 with stage I lung adenocarcinoma. The V call is TRBV10-3, the J call TRBJ2-3; 7 bases fit TRBD1. The sample in question was peripheral blood, obtained before any cancer treatment. For the CDR3, the DNA is TGTGCCACCGGGACAGAGACACTCACAGATACGCAGTATTTT. This gives the protein CATGTETLTDTQYF.